Presented here are 2 T cell receptor beta chains from one specimen sequenced in a study of tumor and adjacent non-tumor tissue in lung cancer. The template was RNA from unsorted bulk tissue. Distant lung tissue was collected more than 3 cm away from the tumor edge. Three rounds of nested PCR, following a modified ARM-PCR protocol, produced the TCRbeta library. TCRdb recomputed calls from the multiplex PCR reads with MiXCR, one row per CDR3 protein. This sample has roughly 75,000 distinct CDR3 sequences, with around 65% found just once. The sequencing input was distant non-tumor lung tissue. These receptors came from a woman aged 45-59 years with non-small cell lung cancer.

With respect to this clonotype: A read error may account for a junction end that differs from germline. V gene TRBV20-1 combines with J gene TRBJ2-2; D gene ambiguous. Germline V gives CDR1 DFQATT, CDR2 SNEGSKA (reference sequence). This CDR3 has 12 residues. In DNA form, the CDR3 reads TGTAGTGTTAGAGCCCACGCCGGGGAGCTGTTTTTT. It translates to CSVRAHAGELFF.

This rearrangement joins TRBV28 to TRBJ1-1; a possible D gene is TRBD1 (6 bases). The CDR3 has 14 amino acids. CDR1 is MDHEN and CDR2 is SYDVKM in the germline V gene. V lost 6 bases and J lost 0, with 11 bases in between. As DNA, the CDR3 is TGTGCCAGCAGCTGGGACACGGTGAACACTGAAGCTTTCTTT. Translating it yields CASSWDTVNTEAFF.